The 9 T cell receptor beta chains below all came from one sample that was sequenced in a study of technical replicates of blood from a few donors. The table came from immunoSEQ multiplex PCR; TCRdb's copy has only in-frame clones and leaves some out. The sample records about 80,000 clones, around 94% being singletons. The specimen was T cells isolated from PBMCs. These receptors were taken from a human donor in good health.

This clone was counted a single time. V usage is TRBV7-6 and J usage is TRBJ2-1; 9 nucleotides align to TRBD2. V shed 5 bases, J shed 8 bases, and the junction held 10 bases outside the gene matches. This CDR3 is built from 15 residues. Germline loops: CDR1 SGHVS, CDR2 FNYEAQ. DNA for the CDR3: TGTGCCAGCAGCCTATTAGCGGGAGATAGGTATGAGCAGTTCTTC. Translated, it gives CASSLLAGDRYEQFF.

The chain joins TRBV14 to TRBJ2-4; 7 bases agree with TRBD1. J was trimmed by 4 bases and V by 0 bases; bases with no gene match: 6. The CDR3 has 16 residues. The germline V gene has CDR1 SGHDN and CDR2 FVKESK. The CDR3 nucleotides are TGTGCCAGCAGCCAAGATGGATGGGGACAGAAAAACATTCAGTACTTC. Encoded protein: CASSQDGWGQKNIQYF.

The genes are TRBV11-1 and TRBJ2-5; 9 nucleotides match TRBD2. Per the germline V gene, CDR1 is SGHAT and CDR2 is FQDESV (reference sequence). This CDR3 has 16 residues. V gave up 7 bases and J gave up 5 bases; unmatched junction bases: 14. CDR3 bases: TGTGCCAGCACTCCTAGTTTAGCGGGAGCACGGGAGACCCAGTACTTC. Translating gives CASTPSLAGARETQYF.

This rearrangement joins TRBV9 to TRBJ2-1; TRBD2 aligns across 9 bases. With V trimmed by 0 bases and J by 7 bases, 11 bases remained unmatched. The CDR3 has 17 amino acids. Germline V gives CDR1 SGDLS, CDR2 YYNGEE. The DNA of the CDR3 is TGTGCCAGCAGCGTAGATCTAGCGGGGCTCTTTGGGAATGAGCAGTTCTTC. Translating gives CASSVDLAGLFGNEQFF. The variable domain in full, with the rest retrieved from reference TRBV9 and TRBJ2-1, is DSGVTQTPKHLITATGQRVTLRCSPRSGDLSVYWYQQSLDQGLQFLIQYYNGEERAKGNILERFSAQQFPDLHSELNLSSLELGDSALYFCASSVDLAGLFGNEQFFGPGTRLTVL.

The chain uses TRBV4-1 and TRBJ2-1; D uncertain. Germline CDR1 MGHRA, CDR2 YSYEKL. With 1 base removed from V and 7 bases from J, the gap between germline ends came to 14 bases. This CDR3 spans 15 amino acids. As DNA, the CDR3 is TGCGCCAGCAGCCAAGCTCCAGCGCCAATAAATGAGCAGTTCTTC. This codes for CASSQAPAPINEQFF.

The chain joins TRBV5-1 to TRBJ2-1; no clear D. From germline, CDR1 is SGHRS and CDR2 YFSETQ. The CDR3 covers 15 residues. Trimming removed 0 bases from V and 0 bases from J, with 7 bases in between. CDR3 sequence: CASSLVADSYNEQFF. The CDR3 DNA sequence: TGCGCCAGCAGCTTGGTGGCGGACTCCTACAATGAGCAGTTCTTC.

J is TRBJ2-1 and V is TRBV7-9; perhaps TRBD1 as D (6 bases). In germline, CDR1 is SEHNR, CDR2 FQNEAQ (reference sequence). The V and J ends lost 8 bases and 3 bases respectively, with 14 bases between them. The length of the CDR3 is 14 residues. The CDR3 region has the DNA TGTGCCAGCGTGACTCGGGACAACTACAATGAGCAGTTCTTC. This codes for CASVTRDNYNEQFF.

A single count supports this clone. The chain is built from TRBV30 and TRBJ1-3; 9 nucleotides align to TRBD1. The germline V gene encodes CDR1 GTSNPN and CDR2 SVGIG (reference sequence). The CDR3 length is 15 residues. Germline trimming cut 4 bases from V and 5 bases from J; bases unmatched to any gene: 9. The CDR3 DNA reads as TGTGCCTGGACGGGAACAGGGGGCTACAGAAACACCATATATTTT. Translation gives CAWTGTGGYRNTIYF. The full variable domain, in which reference TRBV30 and TRBJ1-3 provide the parts outside the CDR3, is SQTIHQWPATLVQPVGSPLSLECTVEGTSNPNLYWYRQAAGRGLQLLFYSVGIGQISSEVPQNLSASRPQDRQFILSSKKLLLSDSGFYLCAWTGTGGYRNTIYFGEGSWLTVV.

This chain uses TRBV6-6 with TRBJ2-7, with 10 positions matching TRBD1. J gave up 6 bases and V 5 bases, and 10 bases lay outside the gene matches. Germline CDR1 reads MNHNY; CDR2 reads SVGAGI (reference sequence). CDR3 length: 15 amino acids. The CDR3 reads CASSAPGQGWSEQYF. The CDR3 nucleotides are TGTGCCAGCAGTGCGCCGGGACAGGGGTGGTCCGAGCAGTACTTC.